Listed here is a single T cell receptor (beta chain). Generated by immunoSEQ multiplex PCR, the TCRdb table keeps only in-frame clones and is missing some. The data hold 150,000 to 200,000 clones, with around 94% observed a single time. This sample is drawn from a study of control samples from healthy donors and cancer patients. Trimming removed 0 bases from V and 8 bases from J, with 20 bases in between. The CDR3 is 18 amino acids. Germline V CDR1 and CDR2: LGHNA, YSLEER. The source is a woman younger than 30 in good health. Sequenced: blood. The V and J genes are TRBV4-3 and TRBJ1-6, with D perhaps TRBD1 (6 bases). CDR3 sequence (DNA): TGCGCCAGCAGCCAAGATAGAGCGGGGGCACACTACCATTCACCCCTCCACTTT. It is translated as CASSQDRAGAHYHSPLHF.